This T cell receptor beta chain was recovered during a study of blood T cell repertoires in COVID-19. As for the study in general: COVID-19 samples, acute and convalescent, were from the United States, Italy and Spain. From T cells, B-cell-depleted T cells, or PBMCs came the material, which was cDNA or gDNA.

Original analysis: Amplifying reference gene primers gave estimates of nucleated cell counts. Sequenced by immunoSEQ multiplex PCR; TCRdb stores in-frame clones only, minus some. From that table come the V and J calls and clone size; the DNA was used to work out D and trimming. This sample has 130,000 to 150,000 clones, with 88% found just once. Sequenced material: peripheral blood. The receptor comes from a man aged 70-80 years with acute or convalescent COVID-19.

DNA of the CDR3: TGTGCCAGCCGACCTGGGACAGCAAGTTTCGGCGGGGAGCTGTTTTTT. Translating gives CASRPGTASFGGELFF. This rearrangement joins TRBV5-5 to TRBJ2-2; 7 bases line up with TRBD1. Trimming at V came to 7 bases and at J to 7 bases, leaving 16 bases not matched to a gene. CDR3 length: 16 amino acids. The V gene's germline CDR1 is SGHKS and CDR2 YYEKEE (reference sequence).